Here is one T cell receptor (beta chain) with its context. Its antigen is as yet unknown. The CDR3 spans 14 residues. V lost 5 bases and J 1 base, leaving 11 bases between the germline ends. The data belong to a study of CD8 T cells in ankylosing spondylitis. Study results and caveats: Disease-associated clones were CD8+ and fairly uncommon in peripheral blood. Characteristic, it appeared, of ankylosing spondylitis blood was a TCR beta motif of roughly eight highly homologous variants.

By quantitative 5'-RACE with molecular barcodes, the TCR beta libraries were made. TCRdb processed the 5' RACE reads anew with MiXCR; each CDR3 protein has one entry. The data show around 450,000 distinct CDR3 sequences, with roughly 26% seen just once and 0.75% to 0.9% held by the top ten. The receptor's source is a male donor with ankylosing spondylitis. The specimen sequenced was blood, either unsorted or a sorted T cell fraction (not recorded which). The rearrangement links TRBV12-3 or TRBV12-4 to TRBJ2-5, with D perhaps TRBD1 or TRBD2 (5 bases each). The CDR3, as DNA: TGTGCCAGCAGTCCTGGGGGTTTCCAAGAGACCCAGTACTTC. Translating gives CASSPGGFQETQYF.